This T cell receptor (beta chain) was retrieved from a study of T-cell reconstitution after alpha-beta-depleted transplantation in children. Preparing the TCRbeta library involved the use of unique molecular identifiers. TCRdb re-analysed the PCR reads in MiXCR, keeping a single row per CDR3 protein. The sample includes approximately 220,000 distinct CDR3 sequences, roughly 18% of them seen just once. Germline CDR1 and CDR2: ENHRY and SYGVKD. V lost 2 bases and J lost 4, with 6 bases in between. The CDR3 has 13 amino acids. Study findings and constraints: Where some patients showed high TCRbeta diversity at day 60, it came from recipient T cells and thymic progenitors that had survived.

To note about this clonotype: Its matching antigen is unknown.

This chain joins TRBV10-3 and TRBJ2-1, with D possibly called TRBD1 or TRBD2 (5 bases each). The TCR comes from a male patient under 10 years old who had a stem cell transplant for acute lymphoblastic leukemia, so the T cells may come from the graft donor. Specimen: PBMCs, mostly from graft donor cells, collected 360 days after TCRalphabeta/CD19-depleted stem cell transplant. The CDR3 region is CAISEGGYNEQFF. CDR3 coding DNA: TGTGCCATCAGTGAGGGGGGTTACAATGAGCAGTTCTTC.